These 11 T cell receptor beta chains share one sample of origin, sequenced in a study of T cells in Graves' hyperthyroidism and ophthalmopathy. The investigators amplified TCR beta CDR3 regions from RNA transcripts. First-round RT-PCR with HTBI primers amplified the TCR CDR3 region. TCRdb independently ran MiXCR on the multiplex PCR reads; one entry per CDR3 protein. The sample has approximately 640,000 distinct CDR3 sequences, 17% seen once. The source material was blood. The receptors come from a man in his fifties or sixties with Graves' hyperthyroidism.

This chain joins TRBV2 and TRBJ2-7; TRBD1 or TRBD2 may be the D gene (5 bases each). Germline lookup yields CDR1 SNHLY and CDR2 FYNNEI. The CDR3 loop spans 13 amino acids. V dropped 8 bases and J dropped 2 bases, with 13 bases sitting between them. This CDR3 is CASRAGTTYEQYF. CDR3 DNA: TGTGCCAGCCGGGCAGGGACGACCTACGAGCAGTACTTC.

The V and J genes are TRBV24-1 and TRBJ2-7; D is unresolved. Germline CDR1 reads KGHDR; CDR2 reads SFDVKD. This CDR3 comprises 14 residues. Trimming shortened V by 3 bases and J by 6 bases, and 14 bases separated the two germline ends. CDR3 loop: CATSDPGRVGEQYF. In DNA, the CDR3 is TGTGCCACCAGTGATCCGGGCCGGGTGGGCGAGCAGTACTTC.

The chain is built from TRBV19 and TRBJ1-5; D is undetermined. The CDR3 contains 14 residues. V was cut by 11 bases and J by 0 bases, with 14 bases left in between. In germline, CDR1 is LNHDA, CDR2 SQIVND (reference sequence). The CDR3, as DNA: TGTGCCCCCCTAAAGTCTCCTAGCAATCAGCCCCAGCATTTT. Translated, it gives CAPLKSPSNQPQHF.

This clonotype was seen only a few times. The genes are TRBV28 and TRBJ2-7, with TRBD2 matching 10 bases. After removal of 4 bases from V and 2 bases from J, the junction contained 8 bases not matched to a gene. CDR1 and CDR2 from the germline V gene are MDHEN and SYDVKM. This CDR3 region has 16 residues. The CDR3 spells CASSSRIAGGAYEQYF. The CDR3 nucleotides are TGTGCCAGCAGTTCCCGCATAGCGGGAGGTGCCTACGAGCAGTACTTC.

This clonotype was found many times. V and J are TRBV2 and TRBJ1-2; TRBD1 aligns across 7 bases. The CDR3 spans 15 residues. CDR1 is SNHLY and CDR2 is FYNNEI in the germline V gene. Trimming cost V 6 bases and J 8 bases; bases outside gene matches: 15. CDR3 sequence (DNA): TGTGCCAGCAGCGAGCGTACGACAGGGTACGACGGCTACACCTTC. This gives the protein CASSERTTGYDGYTF.

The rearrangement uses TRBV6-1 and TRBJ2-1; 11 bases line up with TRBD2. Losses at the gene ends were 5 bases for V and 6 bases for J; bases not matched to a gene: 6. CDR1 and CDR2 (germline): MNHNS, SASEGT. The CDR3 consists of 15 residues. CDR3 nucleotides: TGTGCCAGCAGTCTTAGCGGGAGGGTCCCCAATGAGCAGTTCTTC. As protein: CASSLSGRVPNEQFF.

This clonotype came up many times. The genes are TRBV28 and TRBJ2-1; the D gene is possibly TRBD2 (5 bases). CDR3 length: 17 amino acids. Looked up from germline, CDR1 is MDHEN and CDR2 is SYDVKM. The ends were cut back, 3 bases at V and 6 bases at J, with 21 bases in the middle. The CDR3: CASSFIQRAKVGNEQFF. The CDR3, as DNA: TGTGCCAGCAGTTTCATTCAGAGGGCTAAAGTGGGCAATGAGCAGTTCTTC.

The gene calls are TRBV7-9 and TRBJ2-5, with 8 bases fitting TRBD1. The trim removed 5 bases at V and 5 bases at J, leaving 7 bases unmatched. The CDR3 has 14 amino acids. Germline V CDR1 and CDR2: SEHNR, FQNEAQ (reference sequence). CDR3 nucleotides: TGTGCCAGCAGCCGCACAGGGGGAAGGGAGACCCAGTACTTC. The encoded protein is CASSRTGGRETQYF.

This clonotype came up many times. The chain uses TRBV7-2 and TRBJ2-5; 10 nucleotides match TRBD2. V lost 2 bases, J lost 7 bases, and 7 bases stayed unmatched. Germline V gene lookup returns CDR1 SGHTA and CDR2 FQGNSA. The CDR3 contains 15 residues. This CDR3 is CASSLSPSGSGTQYF. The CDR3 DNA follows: TGTGCCAGCAGCTTATCCCCTAGCGGGAGCGGGACCCAGTACTTC.

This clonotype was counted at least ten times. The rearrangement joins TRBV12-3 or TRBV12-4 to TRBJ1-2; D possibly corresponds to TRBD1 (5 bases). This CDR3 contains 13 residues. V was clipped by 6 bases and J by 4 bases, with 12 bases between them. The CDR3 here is CASRMGRIYGYTF. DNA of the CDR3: TGTGCCAGCAGAATGGGACGGATCTATGGCTACACCTTC.

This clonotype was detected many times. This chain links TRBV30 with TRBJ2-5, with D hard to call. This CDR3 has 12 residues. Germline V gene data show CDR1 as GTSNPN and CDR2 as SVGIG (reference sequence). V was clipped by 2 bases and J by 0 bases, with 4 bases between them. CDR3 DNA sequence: TGTGCCTGGAGTTTAAACCAAGAGACCCAGTACTTC. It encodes CAWSLNQETQYF. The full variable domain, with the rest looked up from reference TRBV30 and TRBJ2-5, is SQTIHQWPATLVQPVGSPLSLECTVEGTSNPNLYWYRQAAGRGLQLLFYSVGIGQISSEVPQNLSASRPQDRQFILSSKKLLLSDSGFYLCAWSLNQETQYFGPGTRLLVL.